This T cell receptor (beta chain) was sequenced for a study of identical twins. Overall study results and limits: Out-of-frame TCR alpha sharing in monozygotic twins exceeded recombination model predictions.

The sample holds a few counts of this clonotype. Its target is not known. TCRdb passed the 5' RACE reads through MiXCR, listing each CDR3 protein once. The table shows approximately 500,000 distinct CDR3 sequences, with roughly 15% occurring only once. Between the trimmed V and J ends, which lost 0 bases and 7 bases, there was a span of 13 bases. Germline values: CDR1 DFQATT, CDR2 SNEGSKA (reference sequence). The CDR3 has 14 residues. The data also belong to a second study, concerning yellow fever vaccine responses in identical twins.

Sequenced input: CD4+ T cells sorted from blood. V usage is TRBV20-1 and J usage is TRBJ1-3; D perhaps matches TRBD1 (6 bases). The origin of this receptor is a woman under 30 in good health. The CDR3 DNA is TGCAGTGCTAGAGAGGGGGGGCCTGCGAACACCATATATTTT. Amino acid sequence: CSAREGGPANTIYF.